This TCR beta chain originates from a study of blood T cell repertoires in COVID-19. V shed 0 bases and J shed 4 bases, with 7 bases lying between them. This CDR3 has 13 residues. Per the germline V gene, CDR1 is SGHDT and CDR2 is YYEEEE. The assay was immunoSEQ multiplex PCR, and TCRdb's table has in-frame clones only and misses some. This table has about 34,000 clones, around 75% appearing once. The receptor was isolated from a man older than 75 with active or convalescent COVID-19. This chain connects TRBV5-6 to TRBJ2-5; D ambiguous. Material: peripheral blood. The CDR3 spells CASSLASPETQYF. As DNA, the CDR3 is TGTGCCAGCAGCTTGGCCTCCCCAGAGACCCAGTACTTC.